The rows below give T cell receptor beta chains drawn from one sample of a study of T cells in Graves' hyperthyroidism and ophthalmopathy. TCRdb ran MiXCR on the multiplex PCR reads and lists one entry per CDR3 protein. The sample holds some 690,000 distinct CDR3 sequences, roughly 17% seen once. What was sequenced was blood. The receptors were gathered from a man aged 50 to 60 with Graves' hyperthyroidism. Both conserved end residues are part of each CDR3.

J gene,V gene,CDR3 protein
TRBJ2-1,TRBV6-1,CASASTGGGYSEQFF
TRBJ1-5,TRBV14,CASSQFAGDSNQPQHF
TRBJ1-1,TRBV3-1,CASSQSNQGAPEAFF
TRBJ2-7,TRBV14,CASSPPQVIWDEQYF
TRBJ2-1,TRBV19,CASSRAQGNEQFF
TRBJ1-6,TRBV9,CASSVGGGGRNSPLHF
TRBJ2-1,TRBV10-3,CAISERGLAAREQFF
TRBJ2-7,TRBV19,CASSIRRFGEQYF
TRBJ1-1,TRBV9,CASSALDRMNTEAFF
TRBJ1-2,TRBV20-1,CSAREPGAGGYTF
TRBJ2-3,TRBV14,CASSRIGSGSADTQYF
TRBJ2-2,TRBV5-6,CASSGNTGTLFELFF
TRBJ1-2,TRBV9,CASSEGDDYGYTF
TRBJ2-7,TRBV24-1,CATSDPSLAGDEQYF
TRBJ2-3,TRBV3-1,CASSQGRSSGSATDTQYF
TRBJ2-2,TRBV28,CASSFLRSTGELFF
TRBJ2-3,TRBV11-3,CASSPGTMPDTQYF
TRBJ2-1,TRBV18,CASSPGASGYNEQFF
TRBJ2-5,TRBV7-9,CASSRTLGGGSGETQYF
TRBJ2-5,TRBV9,CASSVVASGAQQETQYF
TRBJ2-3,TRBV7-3,CASSPVLGVVTDTQYF
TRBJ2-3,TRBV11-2,CASLPEWRDTQYF
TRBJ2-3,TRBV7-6,CASSWEAFDADTQYF
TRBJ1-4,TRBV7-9,CASSLSLDEKLFF
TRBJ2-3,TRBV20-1,CSARADTQYF
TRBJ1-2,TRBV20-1,CSATGTYGYTF
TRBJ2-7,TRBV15,CATSRDRTGVYEQYF
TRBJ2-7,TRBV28,CASTFPTKTYEQYF
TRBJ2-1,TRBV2,CASSVLQAGGRSYNEQFF
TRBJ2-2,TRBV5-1,CASSFVGDITGELFF
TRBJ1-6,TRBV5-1,CASSGQGISNSPLHF
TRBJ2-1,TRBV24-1,CATGTSGSDEQFF
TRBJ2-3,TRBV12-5,CASGLHLDTQYF
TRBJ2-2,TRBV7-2,CASSLARDSGELFF
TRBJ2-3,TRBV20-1,CSARAPAGGQGTQYF
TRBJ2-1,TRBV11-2,CASSLGTGEEQFF
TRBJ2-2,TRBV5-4,CASSLRDRGQGGELFF
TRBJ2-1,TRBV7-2,CASSWPAVYNEQFF
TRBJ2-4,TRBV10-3,CAISESNRGLDIQYF
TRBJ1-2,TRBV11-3,CASSRGPESGYTF
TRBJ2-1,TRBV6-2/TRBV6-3,CASSYSGVTEQFF
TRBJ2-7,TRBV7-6,CASSSIAGGLHEQYF
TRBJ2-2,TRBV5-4,CATLSRDTGELFF
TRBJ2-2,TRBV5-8,CASSRWKGVNTGELFF
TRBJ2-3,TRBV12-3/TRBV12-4,CASRSGTGNTQYF
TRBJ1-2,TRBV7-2,CASSLVQLDRVDHHGYTF
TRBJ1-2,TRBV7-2,CASSIHSTGGYTF
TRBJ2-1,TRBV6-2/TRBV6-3,CASSYLAASQFF
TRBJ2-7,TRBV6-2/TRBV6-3,CASSYSLNGPYEQYF
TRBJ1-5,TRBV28,CASSSGQHSNQPQHF
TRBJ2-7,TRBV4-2,CASSQDVAGGRNEQYF
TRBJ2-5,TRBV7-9,CASTGTGGLETQYF
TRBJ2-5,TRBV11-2,CASSFGKGPETQYF
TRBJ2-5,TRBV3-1,CASSQNPTGPPYF
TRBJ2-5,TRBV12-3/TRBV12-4,CASSRTSGTETQYF
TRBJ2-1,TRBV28,CASSVALSSYNEQFF
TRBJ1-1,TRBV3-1,CASSHPPDRKNTEAFF
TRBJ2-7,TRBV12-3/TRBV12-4,CASSGRDRGSTYEQYF
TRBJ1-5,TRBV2,CASSTGTGNRSNQPQHF